The clone carrying this T cell receptor beta chain appeared a single time. Its antigen is as yet unknown. Assay used: immunoSEQ multiplex PCR; TCRdb lists only in-frame clones, some missing. The table lists some 100,000 clones, 85% to 95% of them singletons. This sample was included in a study of graft-versus-host responses after intestinal transplantation. Looking at the study overall: Anti-thymocyte globulin served as induction for all recipients, who then took tacrolimus and steroids for three to four years. Overall study results and limits: GvH clonotypes were identified within recipient marrow, with a subset emerging first in ileum or blood.

V was clipped by 6 bases and J by 5 bases, with 11 bases between them. The CDR3 length is 13 residues. The V gene's germline CDR1 is SNHLY and CDR2 FYNNEI. The chain has TRBV2 and TRBJ2-1, with a tentative D call TRBD2 (5 bases). This TCR derives from a human donor who was the organ donor for an intestinal transplant. Here the sequenced sample was unstimulated CD8+ T cells sorted from spleen or lymph node cells, taken before transplant. CDR3 coding DNA: TGTGCCAGCAGCGACCGGGGTCACAATGAGCAGTTCTTC. Protein product: CASSDRGHNEQFF.